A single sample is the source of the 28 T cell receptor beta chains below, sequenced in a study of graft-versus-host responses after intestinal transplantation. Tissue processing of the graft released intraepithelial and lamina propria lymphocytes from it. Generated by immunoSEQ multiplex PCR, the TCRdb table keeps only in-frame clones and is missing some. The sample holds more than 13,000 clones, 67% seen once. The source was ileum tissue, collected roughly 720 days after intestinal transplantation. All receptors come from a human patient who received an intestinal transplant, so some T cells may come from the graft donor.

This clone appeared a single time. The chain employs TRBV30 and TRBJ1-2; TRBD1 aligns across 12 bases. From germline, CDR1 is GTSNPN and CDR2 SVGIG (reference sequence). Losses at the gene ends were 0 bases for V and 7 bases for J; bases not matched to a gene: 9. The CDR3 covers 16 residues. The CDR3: CAWSVRWDRGQFGYTF. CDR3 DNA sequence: TGTGCCTGGAGTGTACGCTGGGACAGGGGGCAATTTGGCTACACCTTC.

CDR3 DNA sequence: TGCGCCAGCAGCATTGACTACTATGGCTACACCTTC. It encodes CASSIDYYGYTF. This rearrangement joins TRBV5-1 to TRBJ1-2; D gene uncertain. Trimming left V 4 bases short and J 3 bases short, with 7 bases between. There are 12 residues in the CDR3. The germline gives CDR1 SGHRS, CDR2 YFSETQ.

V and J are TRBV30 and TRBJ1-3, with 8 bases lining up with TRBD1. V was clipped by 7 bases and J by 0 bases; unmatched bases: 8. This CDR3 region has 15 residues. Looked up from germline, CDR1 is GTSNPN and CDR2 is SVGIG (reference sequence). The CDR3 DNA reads TGTGCCTCACGGACAGGGTCGAACTCTGGAAACACCATATATTTT. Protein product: CASRTGSNSGNTIYF.

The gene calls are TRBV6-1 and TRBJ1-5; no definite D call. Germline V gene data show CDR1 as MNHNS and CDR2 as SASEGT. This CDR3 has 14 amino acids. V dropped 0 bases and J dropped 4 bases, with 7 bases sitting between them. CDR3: CASSEAAENQPQHF. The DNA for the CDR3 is TGTGCCAGCAGTGAAGCGGCAGAAAATCAGCCCCAGCATTTT.

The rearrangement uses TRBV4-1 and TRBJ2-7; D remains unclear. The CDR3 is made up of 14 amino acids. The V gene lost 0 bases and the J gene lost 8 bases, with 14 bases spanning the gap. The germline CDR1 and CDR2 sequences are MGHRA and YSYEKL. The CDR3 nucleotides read TGCGCCAGCAGCCAAGATCGGGTTATGAAGAAGCAGTACTTC. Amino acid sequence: CASSQDRVMKKQYF.

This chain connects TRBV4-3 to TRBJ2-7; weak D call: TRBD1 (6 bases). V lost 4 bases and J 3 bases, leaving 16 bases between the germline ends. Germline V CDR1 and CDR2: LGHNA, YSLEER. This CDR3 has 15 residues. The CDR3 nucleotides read TGCGCCAGCAGCCCGGGAACCAGGGGAAACTACGAGCAGTACTTC. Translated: CASSPGTRGNYEQYF.

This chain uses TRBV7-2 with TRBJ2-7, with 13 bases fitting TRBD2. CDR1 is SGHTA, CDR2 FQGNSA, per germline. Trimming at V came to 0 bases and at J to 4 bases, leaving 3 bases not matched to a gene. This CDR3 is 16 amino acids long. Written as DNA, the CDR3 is TGTGCCAGCAGCTTAGCTGCGACTAGCGGGGGGTACGAGCAGTACTTC. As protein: CASSLAATSGGYEQYF.

As DNA, the CDR3 is TGTGCCAGTAGTGTTATGGAGAGGAAGGGGGCCCTCAACATTCAGTACTTC. Protein: CASSVMERKGALNIQYF. This chain joins TRBV19 and TRBJ2-4; 7 nucleotides line up with TRBD1. This CDR3 spans 17 amino acids. V trimming: 5 bases; J trimming: 7 bases; junction bases outside the gene matches: 17. Germline V CDR1 and CDR2: LNHDA, SQIVND (reference sequence).

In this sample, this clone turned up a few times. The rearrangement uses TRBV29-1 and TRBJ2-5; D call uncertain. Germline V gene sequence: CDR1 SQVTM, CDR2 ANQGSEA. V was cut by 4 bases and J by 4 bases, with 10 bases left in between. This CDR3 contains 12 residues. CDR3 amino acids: CSVAVSGETQYF. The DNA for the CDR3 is TGCAGCGTTGCCGTTTCGGGAGAGACCCAGTACTTC. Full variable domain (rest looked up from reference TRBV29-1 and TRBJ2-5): SAVISQKPSRDICQRGTSLTIQCQVDSQVTMMFWYRQQPGQSLTLIATANQGSEATYESGFVIDKFPISRPNLTFSTLTVSNMSPEDSSIYLCSVAVSGETQYFGPGTRLLVL.

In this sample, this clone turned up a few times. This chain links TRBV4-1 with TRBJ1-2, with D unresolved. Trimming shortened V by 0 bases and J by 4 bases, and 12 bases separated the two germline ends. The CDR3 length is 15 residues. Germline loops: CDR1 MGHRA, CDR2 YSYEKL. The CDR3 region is CASSQDEAVVYGYTF. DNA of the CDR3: TGCGCCAGCAGCCAAGATGAGGCAGTGGTCTATGGCTACACCTTC.

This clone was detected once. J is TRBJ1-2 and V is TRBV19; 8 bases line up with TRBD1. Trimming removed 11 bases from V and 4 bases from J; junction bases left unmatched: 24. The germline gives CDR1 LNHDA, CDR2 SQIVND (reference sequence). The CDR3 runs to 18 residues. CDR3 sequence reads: CAGSRGQYHSLDSYGYTF. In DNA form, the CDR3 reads TGTGCCGGCTCCAGGGGGCAGTATCACTCTCTGGATAGCTATGGCTACACCTTC.

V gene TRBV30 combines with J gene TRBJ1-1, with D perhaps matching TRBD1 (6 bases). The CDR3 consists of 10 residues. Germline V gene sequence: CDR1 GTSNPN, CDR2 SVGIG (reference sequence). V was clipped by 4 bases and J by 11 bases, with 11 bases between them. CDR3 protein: CAWIGTSAFF. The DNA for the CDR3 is TGTGCCTGGATAGGGACATCGGCTTTCTTT.

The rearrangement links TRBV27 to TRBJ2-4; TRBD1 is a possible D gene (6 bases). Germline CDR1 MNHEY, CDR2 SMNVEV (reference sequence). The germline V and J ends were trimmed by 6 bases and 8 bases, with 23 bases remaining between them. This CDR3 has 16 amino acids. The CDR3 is CASSDRRLDRPDIQYF. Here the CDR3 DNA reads TGTGCCAGCAGCGATCGGCGGTTAGACAGGCCGGACATTCAGTACTTC.

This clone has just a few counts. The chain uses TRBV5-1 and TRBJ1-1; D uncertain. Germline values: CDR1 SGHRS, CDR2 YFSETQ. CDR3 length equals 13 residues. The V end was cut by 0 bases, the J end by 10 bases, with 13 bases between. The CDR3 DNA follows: TGCGCCAGCAGCTTGGACGGCGGCCTCGGAGCTTTCTTT. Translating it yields CASSLDGGLGAFF.

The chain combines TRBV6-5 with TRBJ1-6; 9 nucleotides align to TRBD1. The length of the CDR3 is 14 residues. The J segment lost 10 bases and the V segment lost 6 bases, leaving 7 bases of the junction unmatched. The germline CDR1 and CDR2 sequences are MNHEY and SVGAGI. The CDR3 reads CASSSDRGNSPLHF. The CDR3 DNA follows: TGTGCCAGCAGCTCGGACAGGGGTAACTCACCCCTCCACTTT.

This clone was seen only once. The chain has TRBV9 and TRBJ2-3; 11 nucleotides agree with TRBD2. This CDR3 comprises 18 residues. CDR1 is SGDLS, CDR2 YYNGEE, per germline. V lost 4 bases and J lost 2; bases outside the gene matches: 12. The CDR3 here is CASSNPRDSGGATDTQYF. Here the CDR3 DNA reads TGTGCCAGCAGCAACCCAAGGGATAGCGGGGGGGCCACAGATACGCAGTATTTT.

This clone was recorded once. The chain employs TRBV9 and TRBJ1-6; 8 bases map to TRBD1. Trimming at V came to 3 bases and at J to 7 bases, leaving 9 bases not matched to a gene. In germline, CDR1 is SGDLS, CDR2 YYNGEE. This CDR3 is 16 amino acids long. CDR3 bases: TGTGCCAGCAGCGCCACAGGGGGAGTAGGCAATTCACCCCTCCACTTT. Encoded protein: CASSATGGVGNSPLHF.

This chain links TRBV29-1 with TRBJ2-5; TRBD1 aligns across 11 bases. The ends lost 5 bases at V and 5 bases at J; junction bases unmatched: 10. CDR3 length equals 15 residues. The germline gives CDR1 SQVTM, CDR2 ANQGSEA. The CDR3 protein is CSVWLGQGAKETQYF. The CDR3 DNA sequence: TGCAGCGTTTGGTTAGGACAGGGGGCTAAGGAGACCCAGTACTTC.

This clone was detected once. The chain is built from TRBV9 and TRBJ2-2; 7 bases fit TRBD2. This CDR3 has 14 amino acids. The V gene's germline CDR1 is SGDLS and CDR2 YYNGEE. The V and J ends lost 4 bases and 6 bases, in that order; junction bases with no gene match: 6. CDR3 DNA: TGTGCCAGCAGCCTTGCTAGCGGAGCCGGGGAGCTGTTTTTT. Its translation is CASSLASGAGELFF.

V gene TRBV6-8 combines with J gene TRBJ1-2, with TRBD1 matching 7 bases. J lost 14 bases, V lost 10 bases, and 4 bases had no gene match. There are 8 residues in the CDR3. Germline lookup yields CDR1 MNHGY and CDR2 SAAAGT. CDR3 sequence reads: CAISGGTF. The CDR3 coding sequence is TGTGCCATCTCAGGGGGAACCTTC.

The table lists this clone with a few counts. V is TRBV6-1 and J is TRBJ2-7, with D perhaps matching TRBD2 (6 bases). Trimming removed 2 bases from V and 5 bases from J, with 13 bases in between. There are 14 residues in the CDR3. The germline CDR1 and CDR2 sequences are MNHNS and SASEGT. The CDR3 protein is CASSEKTRGDEQYF. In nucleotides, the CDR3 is TGTGCCAGCAGTGAAAAGACTAGGGGTGACGAGCAGTACTTC.

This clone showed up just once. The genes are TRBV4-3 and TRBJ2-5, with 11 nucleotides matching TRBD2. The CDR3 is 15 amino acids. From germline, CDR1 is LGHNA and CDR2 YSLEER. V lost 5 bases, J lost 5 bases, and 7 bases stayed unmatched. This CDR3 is CASSTRLAGGETQYF. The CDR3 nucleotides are TGCGCCAGCAGCACCCGTCTAGCGGGGGGTGAGACCCAGTACTTC.

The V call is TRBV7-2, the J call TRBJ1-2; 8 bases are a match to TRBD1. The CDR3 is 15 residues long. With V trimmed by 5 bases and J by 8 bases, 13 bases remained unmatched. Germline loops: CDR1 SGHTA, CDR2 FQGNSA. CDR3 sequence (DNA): TGTGCCAGCAGCCAGCCTCCGACAGGGGTGGAGGGCTACACCTTC. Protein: CASSQPPTGVEGYTF. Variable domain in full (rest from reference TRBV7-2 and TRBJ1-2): GAGVSQSPSNKVTEKGKDVELRCDPISGHTALYWYRQSLGQGLEFLIYFQGNSAPDKSGLPSDRFSAERTGGSVSTLTIQRTQQEDSAVYLCASSQPPTGVEGYTFGSGTRLTVV.

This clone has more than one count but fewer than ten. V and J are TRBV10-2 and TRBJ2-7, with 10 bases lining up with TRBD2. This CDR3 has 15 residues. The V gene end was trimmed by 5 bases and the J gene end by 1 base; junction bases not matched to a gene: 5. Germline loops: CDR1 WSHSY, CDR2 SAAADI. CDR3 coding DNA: TGCGCCAGCAGTCTAGCGGGGGATTCATCCTACGAGCAGTACTTC. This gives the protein CASSLAGDSSYEQYF.

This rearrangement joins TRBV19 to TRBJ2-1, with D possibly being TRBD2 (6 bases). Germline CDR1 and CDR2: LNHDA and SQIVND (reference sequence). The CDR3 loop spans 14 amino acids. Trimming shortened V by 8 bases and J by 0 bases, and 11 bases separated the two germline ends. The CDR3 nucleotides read TGTGCCAGTCACCGGGGGAGCTCCTACAATGAGCAGTTCTTC. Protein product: CASHRGSSYNEQFF.

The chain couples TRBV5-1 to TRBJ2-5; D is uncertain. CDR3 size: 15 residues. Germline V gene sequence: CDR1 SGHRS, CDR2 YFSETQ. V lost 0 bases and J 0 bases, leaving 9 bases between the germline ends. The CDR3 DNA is TGCGCCAGCAGCTTGGTATCGCACAACCAAGAGACCCAGTACTTC. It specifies CASSLVSHNQETQYF.

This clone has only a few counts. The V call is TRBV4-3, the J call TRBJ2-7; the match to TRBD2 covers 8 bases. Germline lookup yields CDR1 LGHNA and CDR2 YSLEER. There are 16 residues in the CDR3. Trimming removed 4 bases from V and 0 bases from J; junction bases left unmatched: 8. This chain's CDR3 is CASSPGRGGSSYEQYF. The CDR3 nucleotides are TGCGCCAGCAGCCCGGGACGGGGGGGGAGCTCCTACGAGCAGTACTTC.

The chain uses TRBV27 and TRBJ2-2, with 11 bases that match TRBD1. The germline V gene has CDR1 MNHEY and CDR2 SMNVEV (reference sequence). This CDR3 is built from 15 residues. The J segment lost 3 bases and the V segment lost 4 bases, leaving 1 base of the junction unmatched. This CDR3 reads CASSWGQGDTGELFF. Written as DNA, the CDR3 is TGTGCCAGCAGTTGGGGACAGGGGGACACCGGGGAGCTGTTTTTT.